A single sample is the source of the 5 T cell receptor beta chains below, sequenced in a study of T cell repertoires in cytomegalovirus infection. Each CDR3 protein gets one entry after TCRdb re-called the reads with MiXCR. The sample contains about 310,000 distinct CDR3 sequences, roughly 15% of which appear only once. Sequencing was carried out using PBMCs. The receptor set was obtained from a human donor in good health (CMV status not recorded). Some clones in this sample may be carry-over from other donors' samples.

This clonotype was picked up a small number of times. The V and J genes are TRBV7-2 and TRBJ2-5, with TRBD1 identical over 8 bases. There are 14 residues in the CDR3. Germline lookup yields CDR1 SGHTA and CDR2 FQGNSA. Unmatched junction bases numbered 6, after V lost 5 bases and J lost 4 bases. In DNA form, the CDR3 reads TGTGCCAGCAGCCCACGGACAGGGCGAGAGACCCAGTACTTC. Translation gives CASSPRTGRETQYF.

The chain recombines TRBV4-2 with TRBJ1-2, with 8 nucleotides matching TRBD1. This CDR3 contains 15 residues. Trimming took 1 base from V and 8 from J; bases not matched to a gene: 9. Germline V gene sequence: CDR1 LGHNA, CDR2 YNFKEQ. CDR3 amino acids: CASSQASQGAGGYTF. CDR3 DNA sequence: TGTGCCAGCAGCCAAGCTTCCCAGGGGGCGGGCGGCTACACCTTC.

This clonotype has a handful of counts. The CDR3: CASSSTRQETQYF. The CDR3 nucleotides are TGTGCCAGCAGCTCGACCCGTCAAGAGACCCAGTACTTC. The V gene is TRBV11-2, the J gene TRBJ2-5; no definite D call. The CDR3 runs to 13 residues. Per the germline V gene, CDR1 is SGHAT and CDR2 is FQNNGV. The V and J ends lost 4 bases and 2 bases respectively, with 8 bases between them. The full variable domain, its missing parts supplied by reference TRBV11-2 and TRBJ2-5, is EAGVAQSPRYKIIEKRQSVAFWCNPISGHATLYWYQQILGQGPKLLIQFQNNGVVDDSQLPKDRFSAERLKGVDSTLKIQPAKLEDSAVYLCASSSTRQETQYFGPGTRLLVL.

V usage is TRBV5-1 and J usage is TRBJ1-2, with 11 bases fitting TRBD1. The CDR3 has 17 residues. V was pared by 4 bases and J by 3 bases, with 11 bases of the junction left unmatched. Germline CDR1 reads SGHRS; CDR2 reads YFSETQ. The CDR3 spells CASSPGTGGPFDYGYTF. The CDR3 coding sequence is TGCGCCAGCAGCCCCGGGACAGGGGGACCGTTTGACTATGGCTACACCTTC.

This chain links TRBV19 with TRBJ1-1; 7 nucleotides agree with TRBD1. The V segment lost 10 bases and the J segment 0 bases; nucleotides outside the gene matches: 11. Germline CDR1 is LNHDA and CDR2 is SQIVND (reference sequence). The CDR3 spans 15 residues. The CDR3 sequence: CATHGQGGMNTEAFF. The CDR3 DNA reads as TGTGCCACCCACGGGCAGGGGGGCATGAACACTGAAGCTTTCTTT.